Each of the 13 T cell receptor beta chains below was sequenced from the same sample in a study of identical twins. TCRdb ran MiXCR on the 5' RACE reads and lists one entry per CDR3 protein. In the table there are around 340,000 distinct CDR3 sequences, roughly 9% of which are singletons. The sequenced sample was naive T cells sorted from blood. The receptors stem from a woman aged 50 to 65 in good health.

This clonotype turned up a few times. The DNA is omitted, as the CDR3 cannot be located on it reliably, and the CDR3 follows TCRdb's listing. The chain joins TRBV11-1 to TRBJ2-2; whether TRBD2, the table's D call, matches the DNA was not checked. The CDR3 is 16 amino acids long, termini counted. Germline assignment: CDR1 SGHAT and CDR2 FQDESV (reference sequence). The CDR3 sequence is CASSSSGGSGTGELFF.

The chain combines TRBV28 with TRBJ2-7; 9 nucleotides align to TRBD1. The germline gives CDR1 MDHEN, CDR2 SYDVKM. CDR3 length: 15 residues. J gave up 5 bases and V 3 bases, and 8 bases lay outside the gene matches. The CDR3 nucleotides read TGTGCCAGCAGTTTTTCCCTCACAGGGGGCAACGAGCAGTACTTC. Its protein is CASSFSLTGGNEQYF.

The chain recombines TRBV6-2 or TRBV6-3 with TRBJ2-3, with 7 positions matching TRBD2. Germline V gives CDR1 MNHEY, CDR2 SVGEGT. After removal of 8 bases from V and 1 base from J, the junction contained 6 bases not matched to a gene. This CDR3 spans 14 amino acids. In DNA, the CDR3 is TGTGCCAGCTTGAACCTAGCGGGCACAGATACGCAGTATTTT. Translated: CASLNLAGTDTQYF.

This chain connects TRBV20-1 to TRBJ2-1; 9 positions agree with TRBD2. CDR1 and CDR2 from the germline V gene are DFQATT and SNEGSKA (reference sequence). This CDR3 comprises 17 residues. Trimming took 0 bases from V and 7 from J; bases not matched to a gene: 13. This chain's CDR3 is CSARDEGASGAENEQFF. The CDR3 bases are TGCAGTGCTAGAGATGAGGGCGCTAGCGGGGCCGAAAATGAGCAGTTCTTC.

This clonotype appeared a few times. The chain is built from TRBV11-2 and TRBJ1-2, with D perhaps matching TRBD1 (5 bases). Trimming left V 4 bases short and J 5 bases short, with 14 bases between. Germline CDR1 SGHAT, CDR2 FQNNGV. The CDR3 is 14 amino acids. For the CDR3, the DNA is TGTGCCAGCAGCTCCTCGACAGTTTTTTATGGCTACACCTTC. It yields the protein CASSSSTVFYGYTF.

This clonotype was observed a few times. V is TRBV20-1 and J is TRBJ2-1; D is uncertain. Trimming cost V 1 base and J 0 bases, with 10 bases left between them. The germline CDR1 and CDR2 sequences are DFQATT and SNEGSKA (reference sequence). The CDR3 extends over 15 amino acids. This chain's CDR3 is CSARVARSSYNEQFF. CDR3 coding DNA: TGCAGTGCTAGAGTGGCGCGAAGCTCCTACAATGAGCAGTTCTTC.

This chain connects TRBV7-2 to TRBJ1-6; no clear D. The germline gives CDR1 SGHTA, CDR2 FQGNSA. Trimming removed 6 bases at V and 10 bases at J, with 19 bases between. CDR3 length: 15 residues. CDR3 nucleotides: TGTGCCAGCAGTTTATCGTCGACCGGCTACTCACCCCTCCACTTT. It yields the protein CASSLSSTGYSPLHF.

This clonotype was seen repeatedly, ten times or more. The V call is TRBV30, the J call TRBJ2-1, with D tentatively TRBD1 (5 bases). V was clipped by 7 bases and J by 3 bases, with 7 bases between them. Germline loops: CDR1 GTSNPN, CDR2 SVGIG (reference sequence). The CDR3 has 11 amino acids. Here the CDR3 reads CAFQGYNEQFF. The CDR3 bases are TGTGCCTTCCAGGGCTACAATGAGCAGTTCTTC.

Only a few counts were recorded for this clonotype. The chain recombines TRBV5-5 with TRBJ1-3; TRBD1 is a possible D gene (6 bases). This CDR3 has 14 residues. Germline-derived CDR1 and CDR2 are SGHKS and YYEKEE (reference sequence). The V end lost 2 bases, the J end lost 4 bases, and 10 bases lay between the germline ends. In DNA form, the CDR3 reads TGTGCCAGCAGCTTTGGCGGGGGCGGAAACACCATATATTTT. Residues: CASSFGGGGNTIYF.

This chain connects TRBV19 to TRBJ2-3, with TRBD2 as a possible D gene (7 bases). V was shortened by 3 bases and J by 5 bases, with 18 bases between the two germline ends. The CDR3 covers 16 residues. Germline CDR1 is LNHDA and CDR2 is SQIVND (reference sequence). The CDR3 loop reads CASSMSAGAFQDTQYF. The DNA for the CDR3 is TGTGCCAGTAGTATGTCCGCGGGGGCCTTCCAAGATACGCAGTATTTT. Drawing the rest from reference TRBV19 and TRBJ2-3, the complete variable domain is DGGITQSPKYLFRKEGQNVTLSCEQNLNHDAMYWYRQDPGQGLRLIYYSQIVNDFQKGDIAEGYSVSREKKESFPLTVTSAQKNPTAFYLCASSMSAGAFQDTQYFGPGTRLTVL.

This clonotype was found many times. The V call is TRBV29-1, the J call TRBJ1-1; D unresolved. V shed 2 bases and J shed 0 bases, with 7 bases lying between them. Germline V gene data show CDR1 as SQVTM and CDR2 as ANQGSEA. This CDR3 has 13 residues. The CDR3 bases are TGCAGCGTTGAACCGGCCGTGAACACTGAAGCTTTCTTT. Amino acids: CSVEPAVNTEAFF.

The DNA of the CDR3 is TGTGCCAGCAGCCAAGAAGACGGGGCCTTCTATGGCTACACCTTC. Protein sequence: CASSQEDGAFYGYTF. V gene TRBV3-1 combines with J gene TRBJ1-2, with D possibly matching TRBD1 (5 bases). The germline V gene has CDR1 LGHDT and CDR2 YNNKEL (reference sequence). This CDR3 has 15 residues. Trimming cost V 0 bases and J 4 bases, with 12 bases left between them.

CDR3 coding DNA: TGCGCCAGCAGTGAGTCGAGACTAGCGGGTTTAGCCAAAAACATTCAGTACTTC. Protein product: CASSESRLAGLAKNIQYF. The chain is built from TRBV10-2 and TRBJ2-4; 10 bases align to TRBD2. Germline values: CDR1 WSHSY, CDR2 SAAADI. The V and J ends lost 0 bases and 0 bases, in that order; junction bases with no gene match: 5. The CDR3 extends over 18 amino acids.